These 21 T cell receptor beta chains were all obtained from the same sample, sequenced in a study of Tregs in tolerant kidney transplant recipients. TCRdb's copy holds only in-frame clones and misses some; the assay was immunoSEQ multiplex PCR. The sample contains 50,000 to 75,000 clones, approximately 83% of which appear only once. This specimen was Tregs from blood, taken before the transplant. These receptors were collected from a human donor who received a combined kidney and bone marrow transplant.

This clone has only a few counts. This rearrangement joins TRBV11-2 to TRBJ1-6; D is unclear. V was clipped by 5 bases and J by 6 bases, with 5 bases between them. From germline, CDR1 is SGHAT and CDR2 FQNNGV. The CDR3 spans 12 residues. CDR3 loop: CASSGTNSPLHF. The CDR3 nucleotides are TGTGCCAGCAGCGGTACTAATTCACCCCTCCACTTT.

This CDR3 is CASNRGPHLVYGYTF. The DNA of the CDR3 is TGTGCCAGCAACCGAGGGCCCCATCTCGTCTATGGCTACACCTTC. The J gene is TRBJ1-2, the V gene TRBV19; no clear D. Trimming shortened V by 9 bases and J by 4 bases, and 21 bases separated the two germline ends. CDR1 and CDR2 from the germline V gene are LNHDA and SQIVND (reference sequence). This CDR3 has 15 amino acids.

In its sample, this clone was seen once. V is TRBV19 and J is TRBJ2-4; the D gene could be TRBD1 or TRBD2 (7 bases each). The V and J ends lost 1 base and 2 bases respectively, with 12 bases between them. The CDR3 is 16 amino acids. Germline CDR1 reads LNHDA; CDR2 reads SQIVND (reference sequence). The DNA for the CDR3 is TGTGCCAGTAGTATAGGCAGGGGGGGAACCAAAAACATTCAGTACTTC. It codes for CASSIGRGGTKNIQYF.

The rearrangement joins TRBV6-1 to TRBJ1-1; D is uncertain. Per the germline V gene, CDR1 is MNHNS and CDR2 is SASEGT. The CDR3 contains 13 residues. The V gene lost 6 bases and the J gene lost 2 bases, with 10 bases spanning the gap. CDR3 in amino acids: CASRNGENTEAFF. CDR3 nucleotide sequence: TGTGCCAGCAGGAACGGAGAAAACACTGAAGCTTTCTTT.

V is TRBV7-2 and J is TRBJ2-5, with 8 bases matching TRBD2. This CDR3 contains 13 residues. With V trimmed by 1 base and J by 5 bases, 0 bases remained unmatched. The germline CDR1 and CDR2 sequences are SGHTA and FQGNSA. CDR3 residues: CASSLGGGETQYF. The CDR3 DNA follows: TGTGCCAGCAGCTTAGGCGGGGGGGAGACCCAGTACTTC.

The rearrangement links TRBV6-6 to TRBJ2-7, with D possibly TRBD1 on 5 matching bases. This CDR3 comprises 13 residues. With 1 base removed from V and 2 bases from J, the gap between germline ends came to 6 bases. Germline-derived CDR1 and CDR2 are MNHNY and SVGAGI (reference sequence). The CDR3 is CASSYLGAYEQYF. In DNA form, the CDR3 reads TGTGCCAGCAGTTACTTAGGGGCCTACGAGCAGTACTTC.

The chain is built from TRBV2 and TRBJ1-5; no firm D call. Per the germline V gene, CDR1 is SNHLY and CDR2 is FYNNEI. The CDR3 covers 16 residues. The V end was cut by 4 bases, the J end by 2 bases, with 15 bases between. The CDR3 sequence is CASSGPSAKGNQPQHF. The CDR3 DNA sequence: TGTGCCAGCAGTGGCCCGTCTGCCAAAGGCAATCAGCCCCAGCATTTT.

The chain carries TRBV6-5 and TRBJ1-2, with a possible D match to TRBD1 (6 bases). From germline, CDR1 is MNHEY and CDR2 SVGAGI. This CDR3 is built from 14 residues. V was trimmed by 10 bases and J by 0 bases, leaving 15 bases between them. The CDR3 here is CATQPRGANYGYTF. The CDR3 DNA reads TGTGCCACCCAACCCAGGGGAGCTAACTATGGCTACACCTTC.

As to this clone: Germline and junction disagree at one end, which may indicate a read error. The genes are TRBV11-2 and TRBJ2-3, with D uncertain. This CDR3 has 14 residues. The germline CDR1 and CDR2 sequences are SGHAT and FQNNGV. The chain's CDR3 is CAGSSNALTDTQYF. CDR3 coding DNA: TGTGCCGGCAGCTCGAACGCCCTCACAGATACGCAGTATTTT.

The CDR3 here is CASSLGQGGSYEQYF. In DNA, the CDR3 is TGCGCCAGCAGCCTGGGACAGGGGGGCTCCTACGAGCAGTACTTC. The chain combines TRBV5-1 with TRBJ2-7; 11 bases match TRBD1. This CDR3 has 15 residues. With V trimmed by 4 bases and J by 0 bases, 3 bases remained unmatched. CDR1 and CDR2 (germline): SGHRS, YFSETQ.

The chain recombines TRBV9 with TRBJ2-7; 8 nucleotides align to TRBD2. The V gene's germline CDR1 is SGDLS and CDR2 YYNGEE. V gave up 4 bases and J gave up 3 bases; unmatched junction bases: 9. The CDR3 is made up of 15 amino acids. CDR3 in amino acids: CASSRWTSSHYEQYF. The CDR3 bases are TGTGCCAGCAGCAGATGGACTAGCAGCCACTACGAGCAGTACTTC.

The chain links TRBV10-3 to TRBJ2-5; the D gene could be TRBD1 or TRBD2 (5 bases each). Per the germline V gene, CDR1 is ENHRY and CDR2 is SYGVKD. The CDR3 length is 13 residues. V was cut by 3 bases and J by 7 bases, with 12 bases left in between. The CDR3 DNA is TGTGCCATCAGTGAAACGGGTGGGGGGACCCAGTACTTC. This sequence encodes CAISETGGGTQYF.

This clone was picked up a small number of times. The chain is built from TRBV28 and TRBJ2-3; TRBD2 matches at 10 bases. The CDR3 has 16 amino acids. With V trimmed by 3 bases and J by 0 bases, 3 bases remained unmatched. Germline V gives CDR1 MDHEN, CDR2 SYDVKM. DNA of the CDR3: TGTGCCAGCAGTTTGACTAGCGGGCCTAGCACAGATACGCAGTATTTT. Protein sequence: CASSLTSGPSTDTQYF.

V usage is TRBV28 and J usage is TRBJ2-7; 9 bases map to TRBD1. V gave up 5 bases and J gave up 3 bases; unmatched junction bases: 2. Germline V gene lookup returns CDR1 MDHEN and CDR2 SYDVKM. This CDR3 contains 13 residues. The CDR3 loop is CASSPGQGYEQYF. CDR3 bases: TGTGCCAGCAGTCCGGGACAGGGCTACGAGCAGTACTTC.

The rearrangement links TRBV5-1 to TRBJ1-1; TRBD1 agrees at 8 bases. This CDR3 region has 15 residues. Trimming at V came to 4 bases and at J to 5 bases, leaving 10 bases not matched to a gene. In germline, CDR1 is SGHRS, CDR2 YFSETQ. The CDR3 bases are TGCGCCAGCAGCAACTACGACAGGGGAAATACTGAAGCTTTCTTT. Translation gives CASSNYDRGNTEAFF.

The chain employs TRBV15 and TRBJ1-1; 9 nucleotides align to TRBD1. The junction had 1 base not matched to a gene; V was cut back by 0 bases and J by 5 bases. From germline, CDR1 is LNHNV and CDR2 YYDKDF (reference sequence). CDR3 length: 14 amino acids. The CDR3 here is CATSREDRGTEAFF. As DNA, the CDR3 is TGTGCCACCAGCAGAGAGGACAGGGGTACTGAAGCTTTCTTT. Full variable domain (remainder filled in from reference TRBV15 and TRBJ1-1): DAMVIQNPRYQVTQFGKPVTLSCSQTLNHNVMYWYQQKSSQAPKLLFHYYDKDFNNEADTPDNFQSRRPNTSFCFLDIRSPGLGDTAMYLCATSREDRGTEAFFGQGTRLTVV.

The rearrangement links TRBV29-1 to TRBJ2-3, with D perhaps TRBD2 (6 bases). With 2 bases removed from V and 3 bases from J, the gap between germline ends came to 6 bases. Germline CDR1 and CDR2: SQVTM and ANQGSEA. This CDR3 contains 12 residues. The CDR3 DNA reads TGCAGCGTTGAACGGGGGACAGATACGCAGTATTTT. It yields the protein CSVERGTDTQYF.

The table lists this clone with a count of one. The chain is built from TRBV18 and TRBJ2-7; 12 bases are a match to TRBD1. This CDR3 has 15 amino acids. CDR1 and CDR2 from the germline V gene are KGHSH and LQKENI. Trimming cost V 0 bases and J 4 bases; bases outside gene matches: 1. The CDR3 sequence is CASSPPGQGAYEQYF. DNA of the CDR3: TGTGCCAGCTCACCACCGGGACAGGGGGCGTACGAGCAGTACTTC.

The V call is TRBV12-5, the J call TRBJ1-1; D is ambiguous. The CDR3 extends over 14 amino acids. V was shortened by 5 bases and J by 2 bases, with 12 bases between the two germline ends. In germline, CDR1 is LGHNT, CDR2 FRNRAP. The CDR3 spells CASGGRTVNTEAFF. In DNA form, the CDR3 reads TGTGCTAGTGGTGGTCGGACGGTTAACACTGAAGCTTTCTTT.

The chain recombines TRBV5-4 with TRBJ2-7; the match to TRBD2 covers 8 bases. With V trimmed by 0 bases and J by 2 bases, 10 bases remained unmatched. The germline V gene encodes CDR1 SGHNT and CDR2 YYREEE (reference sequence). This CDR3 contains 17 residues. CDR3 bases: TGTGCCAGCAGCTTGGGCCCCGGGGGGGTATCTGCCTACGAGCAGTACTTC. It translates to CASSLGPGGVSAYEQYF.

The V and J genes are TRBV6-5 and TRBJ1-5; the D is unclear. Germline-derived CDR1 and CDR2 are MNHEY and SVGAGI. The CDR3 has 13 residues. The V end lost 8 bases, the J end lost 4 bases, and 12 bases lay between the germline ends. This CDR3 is CASSPGSNQPQHF. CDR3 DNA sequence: TGTGCCAGCTCCCCTGGATCGAATCAGCCCCAGCATTTT.